These T cell receptor beta chains were read from a single sample in a study of shared clonotypes between healthy human individuals. Method: immunoSEQ multiplex PCR; TCRdb's copy keeps in-frame clones and lacks some. The table has some 89,000 clones, under 80% seen once; the top ten hold roughly 40%. Sequencing was performed on memory CD8+ T cells sorted from blood. Every receptor here comes from a man aged 30 to 39 in good health. Each CDR3 is given with its conserved first and last residue. Each record gives: V gene, clone size, J gene, D gene, CDR3 protein, CDR3 DNA. The D gene is left open where the match is weak. Only part of the rows carry a size: once, few, many, or a class if the clone is expanded.

TRBV16	-	TRBJ2-1	-	CASKEPGNEQFF	TGTGCCAGCAAGGAGCCGGGGAATGAGCAGTTCTTC
TRBV2	few	TRBJ2-3	TRBD2	CASSVDSGALGTDTQYF	TGTGCCAGCAGTGTGGATAGCGGGGCCCTGGGAACAGATACGCAGTATTTT
TRBV5-1	-	TRBJ2-1	TRBD1	CASSVGDGTGGNEQFF	TGCGCCAGCAGCGTTGGGGACGGGACAGGGGGCAATGAGCAGTTCTTC
TRBV6-4	-	TRBJ1-4	TRBD1	CASSAGTGGEKLFF	TGTGCCAGCAGTGCCGGGACAGGGGGTGAAAAACTGTTTTTT
TRBV5-1	-	TRBJ2-7	TRBD1	CASSLEGQGAYEQYF	TGCGCCAGCAGCTTGGAGGGACAGGGGGCCTACGAGCAGTACTTC
TRBV6-5	-	TRBJ2-3	-	CASSYFFGTDTQYF	TGTGCCAGCAGTTACTTTTTCGGGACAGATACGCAGTATTTT
TRBV15	many	TRBJ2-6	-	CATSRDPGTGANVLTF	TGTGCCACCAGCAGAGATCCAGGGACTGGGGCCAACGTCCTGACTTTC
TRBV5-5	-	TRBJ2-1	TRBD1	CASSLAGGGQGSYNEQFF	TGTGCCAGCAGCTTGGCGGGCGGTGGACAGGGATCCTACAATGAGCAGTTCTTC
TRBV7-3	-	TRBJ2-2	TRBD1	CASSPGQAPVELFF	TGTGCCAGCAGCCCGGGACAGGCCCCGGTGGAGCTGTTTTTT
TRBV7-8	-	TRBJ2-2	-	CASRGSGRITGELFF	TGTGCCAGCAGGGGGAGCGGTCGTATCACCGGGGAGCTGTTTTTT
TRBV2	few	TRBJ2-1	-	CASTRSGGSYNEQFF	TGTGCCAGCACCCGGAGCGGTGGCTCCTACAATGAGCAGTTCTTC
TRBV4-2	many	TRBJ1-1	-	CASSYENTEAFF	TGTGCCAGCAGCTATGAGAACACTGAAGCTTTCTTT
TRBV5-6	-	TRBJ2-4	-	CASSLDGTMNIQYF	TGTGCCAGCAGCTTGGATGGGACGATGAACATTCAGTACTTC
TRBV1	-	TRBJ2-5	-	CTSSQEAAGGYQETQYF	TGCACCAGCAGCCAAGAAGCAGCGGGAGGGTACCAAGAGACCCAGTACTTC
TRBV30	-	TRBJ2-4	TRBD2	CAWTASGSKAKNIQYF	TGTGCCTGGACTGCTAGCGGGAGTAAGGCCAAAAACATTCAGTACTTC
TRBV10-3	few	TRBJ2-7	-	CAISDQTYEQYF	TGTGCCATCAGTGATCAGACCTACGAGCAGTACTTC
TRBV27	few	TRBJ1-1	-	CASSFTEDLNTEAFF	TGTGCCAGCAGTTTTACAGAAGACTTGAACACTGAAGCTTTCTTT
TRBV14	many	TRBJ2-2	TRBD2	CASIGPTSGRLTGELFF	TGTGCCAGCATCGGCCCTACTAGCGGGAGATTAACCGGGGAGCTGTTTTTT
TRBV7-8	-	TRBJ2-1	-	CASSSRLNEQFF	TGTGCCAGCAGCTCACGACTCAATGAGCAGTTCTTC
TRBV6-1	-	TRBJ2-1	-	CASTVSYNEQFF	TGTGCCAGCACGGTCTCATACAATGAGCAGTTCTTC
TRBV5-4	-	TRBJ2-2	-	CASSPWASANTGELFF	TGTGCCAGCAGCCCTTGGGCTAGCGCTAACACCGGGGAGCTGTTTTTT
TRBV5-1	-	TRBJ2-5	-	CASSTTGRETQYF	TGCGCCAGCAGCACGACAGGGAGGGAGACCCAGTACTTC
TRBV9	-	TRBJ1-2	-	CASSVAENYGYTF	TGTGCCAGCAGCGTAGCAGAGAACTATGGCTACACCTTC
TRBV5-1	-	TRBJ1-5	-	CASSLDPSGPQHF	TGCGCCAGCAGCTTGGATCCATCGGGGCCCCAGCATTTT
TRBV28	-	TRBJ2-3	-	CASSPNKGRFTDTQYF	TGTGCCAGCAGCCCGAATAAGGGGCGCTTCACAGATACGCAGTATTTT
TRBV5-6	-	TRBJ1-4	TRBD1	CASRTGGARNEKLFF	TGTGCCAGCAGGACAGGGGGCGCGCGGAATGAAAAACTGTTTTTT
TRBV5-5	-	TRBJ2-5	TRBD2	CASSYTGTSDPSLVSQYF	TGTGCCAGCAGTTACACCGGGACTAGCGACCCCTCATTGGTGTCCCAGTACTTC
TRBV2	many	TRBJ2-7	TRBD1	CASARQGEQYF	TGTGCCAGCGCAAGACAGGGCGAGCAGTACTTC
TRBV10-3	-	TRBJ2-3	-	CAISESRAPPDTQYF	TGTGCCATCAGTGAGTCGAGGGCCCCCCCGGATACGCAGTATTTT
TRBV18	once	TRBJ2-7	-	CASSPSGQNPYEQYF	TGTGCCAGCTCACCGTCTGGACAGAACCCCTACGAGCAGTACTTC
TRBV28	-	TRBJ2-3	-	CASTFLATDTQYF	TGTGCCAGCACCTTCTTAGCTACAGATACGCAGTATTTT
TRBV4-1	-	TRBJ2-1	-	CASSQDPQVNEQFF	TGCGCCAGCAGCCAAGATCCCCAAGTCAATGAGCAGTTCTTC
TRBV6-1	-	TRBJ2-7	TRBD1	CASILTGTYEQYF	TGTGCCAGCATATTGACAGGGACCTACGAGCAGTACTTC
TRBV14	-	TRBJ2-1	-	CASSLRPNNEQFF	TGTGCCAGCAGCCTCCGACCCAACAATGAGCAGTTCTTC
TRBV28	many	TRBJ1-1	-	CASRVTVITTEAFF	TGTGCCAGCAGGGTGACAGTTATTACCACTGAAGCTTTCTTT
TRBV7-6	-	TRBJ2-3	TRBD2	CASSLISGRGPDTQYF	TGTGCCAGCAGCTTGATTAGCGGGAGAGGGCCAGATACGCAGTATTTT
TRBV2	-	TRBJ2-6	-	CASRGVSSGANVLTF	TGTGCCAGCAGAGGGGTTTCCTCTGGGGCCAACGTCCTGACTTTC
TRBV7-9	-	TRBJ2-1	TRBD1	CASSLGTGPYNEQFF	TGTGCCAGCAGCTTGGGGACAGGGCCTTACAATGAGCAGTTCTTC
TRBV5-6	-	TRBJ1-3	-	CASSPLGGNTIYF	TGTGCCAGCAGTCCCCTGGGGGGAAACACCATATATTTT
TRBV11-2	-	TRBJ2-3	-	CASSLGRQDTQYF	TGTGCCAGCAGCTTAGGGCGACAAGATACGCAGTATTTT
TRBV5-5	-	TRBJ1-1	-	CASSRTANTEAFF	TGTGCCAGCAGCCGGACGGCGAACACTGAAGCTTTCTTT
TRBV5-1	-	TRBJ2-5	TRBD2	CASSSGTSAETQYF	TGCGCCAGCAGCTCCGGGACTAGCGCAGAGACCCAGTACTTC
TRBV11-2	once	TRBJ2-5	-	CASSSEGTQYF	TGTGCCAGCAGCTCCGAAGGAACCCAGTACTTC
TRBV2	-	TRBJ1-1	TRBD1	CASRGTTAFF	TGCGCCAGCAGGGGGACTACGGCTTTCTTT
TRBV7-2	-	TRBJ2-7	TRBD2	CASTRTSGDYEQYF	TGTGCCAGCACCCGGACTAGCGGGGACTACGAGCAGTACTTC
TRBV10-3	-	TRBJ2-1	-	CAISDVGYNEQFF	TGTGCCATCAGTGACGTCGGCTACAATGAGCAGTTCTTC
TRBV20-1	-	TRBJ2-1	-	CSAREYNEQFF	TGCAGTGCTAGAGAATACAATGAGCAGTTCTTC
TRBV2	few	TRBJ2-1	TRBD1	CASSEAGTGLDNEQFF	TGTGCCAGCAGTGAGGCCGGGACAGGGCTTGACAATGAGCAGTTCTTC
TRBV7-9	-	TRBJ1-2	-	CASRTAQGYTF	TGTGCCAGTCGGACAGCTCAGGGCTACACCTTC